This T cell receptor (beta chain) was identified during a study of T cell responses to AZD1222 COVID-19 vaccine (dated by TCRdb to the early 2020s). Study-level background: Because spike-specific TCR depth and breadth did not differ between the two schedules, AZD1222 recipients who got a second dose at roughly 4 weeks were pooled with those who got a second dose at roughly 12 weeks. A total of 230 or so trial participants underwent TCR sequencing, of whom 207 received two doses of AZD1222 and approximately 25 received two doses of the MenACWY control vaccine. Trial participants were enrolled by age into 18-55, 56-69 and 70-plus year subgroups, with approximately 150, 30 and 60 TCR-sequenced participants respectively. What the authors observed across the whole study: Because no samples from the day 14 peak response were available, repertoires could be characterized only after the peak T cell response. Reportedly, close to half of the unique spike-specific TCRs recognized epitopes lying outside the regions that are mutated in the B.1.351 and B.1.1.7 variants. The 56-69-year group was small, and its depth increase did not reach significance, likely because of low power. Participants were mostly white British and included more females than males, and it was suggested by the authors that clonal diversity may have been underestimated. Conclusions about previously exposed vaccinees were limited because only six or seven AZD1222 recipients were SARS-CoV-2 seropositive at baseline. The vaccine-associated CD4 TCRs covered the entire spike protein, and the dominant responses fell in regions 160-218 and 743-854. Spike-specific TCR breadth and depth rose significantly after two AZD1222 doses compared with day 0 and with MenACWY recipients.

According to the study, the label for this sample's time point signals: baseline before first vaccination. Samples from vaccinated people were obtained from the UK trials COV001 and COV002, which included a single-blind randomized controlled phase 2/3 trial of AZD1222 (ChAdOx1 nCoV-19) in healthy adults. For TCRbeta chain sequencing, PBMC samples were collected from trial participants at day 0 and at day 28 after the second dose. The CDR3 regions of human TCRbeta chains were analyzed by immunosequencing. On the study's bioinformatics: TCRs in the repertoires were compared against a reference library of SARS-CoV-2-specific TCRs that had been generated with the MIRA antigen-specificity platform. Breadth was defined as the fraction of unique TCRs that were SARS-CoV-2-associated. Depth was defined as the fraction of total T cells that were SARS-CoV-2-associated. Using the MIRA data, each spike-specific TCR was assigned both to the spike region to which the TCR was reactive and to a CD4 or CD8 class. Log10-transformed breadth and depth values were compared by one-way ANOVA with Sidak's multiple comparisons tests. Held by TCRdb, this immuneACCESS table contains in-frame sequences only and omits some clones. Under half of the omission traces to an unresolved V gene where checked; the cause of the rest is unknown. Clone size and V and J calls were adopted from that table, with D and trimming inferred from the DNA. A total of some 120,000 clones appear in this sample, roughly 90% of them only once. The ten largest clonotypes hold about 1.1% of the sample.

The germline V and J ends show losses of 4 bases and 4 bases respectively, and no gene match explains 7 bases of the junction. Reading from cysteine to phenylalanine, the CDR3 counts 15 amino acids. CDR3 DNA is the only sequence kept; it has 45 bases, read in frame from the first base. Looking up the germline V gene yields CDR1 SGHRS and CDR2 YFSETQ. A remark on this clone: Its antigen is not yet known. Per-base quality was not reported, and no clone a single base away is much larger than it.

Recombination linked TRBV5-1 to TRBJ1-3; a stretch of 8 junction bases matches TRBD1. This TCR was recovered from an adult in good health. This specimen was peripheral blood, taken on day 0 of AZD1222 vaccination. CDR3 protein: CASSQTGVSGNTIYF. The nucleotide sequence is given as TGCGCCAGCAGCCAGACAGGGGTTTCAGGAAACACCATATATTTT.